The next 27 T cell receptor beta chains were all read from a single sample in a study of high-grade serous ovarian cancer treatment subgroups. The tumor samples were collected prior to definitive surgery or chemotherapy. Sequencing was performed with immunoSEQ multiplex PCR; in TCRdb, only in-frame clones are kept and a portion is missing. The data show thousands of clones, around 72% seen once. Specimen: tumor tissue. These receptors were obtained from a human donor with high-grade serous ovarian cancer.

CDR3 in DNA: TGTGCCAGTAGTTTGGGACTAGCGGGTGCAGATACGCAGTATTTT. Protein: CASSLGLAGADTQYF. This chain joins TRBV19 and TRBJ2-3; TRBD2 agrees at 12 bases. This CDR3 is built from 15 residues. Unmatched junction bases numbered 4, after V lost 5 bases and J lost 4 bases. From germline, CDR1 is LNHDA and CDR2 SQIVND (reference sequence).

The chain recombines TRBV5-1 with TRBJ2-5; D gene uncertain. Trimming pared 0 bases from V and 1 base from J, leaving 7 bases between. This CDR3 has 14 amino acids. Germline V gene sequence: CDR1 SGHRS, CDR2 YFSETQ. In nucleotides, the CDR3 is TGCGCCAGCAGCTTGGGCCCCTCCCAAGAGACCCAGTACTTC. It codes for CASSLGPSQETQYF.

The J gene is TRBJ2-7, the V gene TRBV19, with 9 bases that match TRBD1. J lost 0 bases, V lost 4 bases, and 4 bases had no gene match. This CDR3 contains 15 residues. Germline V gene data show CDR1 as LNHDA and CDR2 as SQIVND (reference sequence). The CDR3 bases are TGTGCCAGTAGTAGGACAGGGGCGCGCTCCTACGAGCAGTACTTC. It codes for CASSRTGARSYEQYF. The whole variable domain, remainder taken from reference TRBV19 and TRBJ2-7, is DGGITQSPKYLFRKEGQNVTLSCEQNLNHDAMYWYRQDPGQGLRLIYYSQIVNDFQKGDIAEGYSVSREKKESFPLTVTSAQKNPTAFYLCASSRTGARSYEQYFGPGTRLTVT.

The genes are TRBV2 and TRBJ2-2, with TRBD2 identical over 12 bases. This CDR3 region has 16 residues. Per the germline V gene, CDR1 is SNHLY and CDR2 is FYNNEI. The ends lost 10 bases at V and 13 bases at J; junction bases unmatched: 19. The CDR3 DNA is TGTGCCATCCATACAGGGGGCGAGGGACTAGCGGGTTTGCTGTTTTTT. Translating gives CAIHTGGEGLAGLLFF.

This clone was counted a single time. V is TRBV7-8 and J is TRBJ2-7; unclear D gene. This CDR3 contains 13 residues. The V and J ends lost 8 bases and 1 base respectively, with 12 bases between them. Germline V gene sequence: CDR1 SGHVS, CDR2 FQNEAQ. CDR3: CASRLGPSYEQYF. The CDR3 coding sequence is TGTGCCAGCCGGTTAGGGCCGTCCTACGAGCAGTACTTC.

This clone was picked up a small number of times. The rearrangement joins TRBV7-9 to TRBJ2-6; D unresolved. The germline V gene encodes CDR1 SEHNR and CDR2 FQNEAQ (reference sequence). Trimming pared 3 bases from V and 4 bases from J, leaving 10 bases between. This CDR3 has 15 residues. CDR3 nucleotide sequence: TGTGCCAGCAGCTTCGCAAAGGACGGGGCCAACGTCCTGACTTTC. It codes for CASSFAKDGANVLTF.

The chain recombines TRBV6-1 with TRBJ2-7; D is unresolved. The germline V and J ends were trimmed by 2 bases and 3 bases, with 14 bases remaining between them. The CDR3 covers 15 residues. CDR1 MNHNS and CDR2 SASEGT come from the germline V gene. The CDR3 DNA reads TGTGCCAGCAGTGAACCAACGGCAAGAGGCTACGAGCAGTACTTC. The encoded protein is CASSEPTARGYEQYF.

The chain joins TRBV6-5 to TRBJ2-7; the D call may be TRBD1 or TRBD2 (5 bases each). The CDR3 sequence is 14 residues long. Germline lookup yields CDR1 MNHEY and CDR2 SVGAGI. Trimming stripped 7 bases from V and 5 bases from J, with 18 bases between. The CDR3 here is CASTEGPAGHEQYF. CDR3 bases: TGTGCCAGCACCGAGGGACCCGCGGGCCACGAGCAGTACTTC.

This clone is termed medium-sized. The chain joins TRBV5-1 to TRBJ2-7; 8 nucleotides line up with TRBD1. This CDR3 has 14 amino acids. Germline CDR1 and CDR2: SGHRS and YFSETQ. V gave up 4 bases and J gave up 6 bases; unmatched junction bases: 9. In DNA, the CDR3 is TGCGCCAGCAGCCCCGACAGGGGAGGAGGCGAGCAGTACTTC. This gives the protein CASSPDRGGGEQYF.

CDR3 sequence reads: CAISGSRAGQSQETQYF. DNA for the CDR3: TGTGCCATCAGTGGATCGAGGGCGGGCCAGAGCCAAGAGACCCAGTACTTC. The chain combines TRBV10-3 with TRBJ2-5, with D tentatively TRBD2 (5 bases). V gave up 4 bases and J gave up 1 base, with 19 bases separating them. The CDR3 sequence is 17 residues long. Germline V CDR1 and CDR2: ENHRY, SYGVKD.

The chain links TRBV9 to TRBJ2-1, with TRBD2 as a possible D gene (6 bases). The CDR3 is made up of 16 amino acids. Germline V gene lookup returns CDR1 SGDLS and CDR2 YYNGEE. The V end was cut by 0 bases, the J end by 0 bases, with 10 bases between. CDR3 sequence (DNA): TGTGCCAGCAGCGTAGTAGGCGGGAACTCCTACAATGAGCAGTTCTTC. Protein product: CASSVVGGNSYNEQFF.

V is TRBV19 and J is TRBJ2-7, with 7 nucleotides matching TRBD2. The V segment lost 7 bases and the J segment 1 base; nucleotides outside the gene matches: 4. The CDR3 contains 13 residues. Germline V gives CDR1 LNHDA, CDR2 SQIVND (reference sequence). This CDR3 is CASNQRGSYEQYF. DNA of the CDR3: TGTGCCAGTAACCAGCGGGGATCCTACGAGCAGTACTTC.

The chain links TRBV2 to TRBJ2-7; 10 bases align to TRBD2. CDR1 is SNHLY and CDR2 is FYNNEI in the germline V gene. Trimming removed 3 bases from V and 6 bases from J; junction bases left unmatched: 14. CDR3 length equals 17 residues. CDR3 residues: CASSEKVAGGGRLEQYF. In nucleotides, the CDR3 is TGTGCCAGCAGTGAGAAAGTAGCGGGAGGAGGGCGGCTCGAGCAGTACTTC.

The sample holds a few counts of this clone. The rearrangement uses TRBV6-6 and TRBJ2-5, with D tentatively TRBD1 (6 bases). CDR1 and CDR2 from the germline V gene are MNHNY and SVGAGI (reference sequence). V was trimmed by 0 bases and J by 3 bases, leaving 8 bases between them. The CDR3 contains 14 residues. The CDR3 is CASSYSNREETQYF. CDR3 nucleotide sequence: TGTGCCAGCAGTTACTCCAACAGGGAAGAGACCCAGTACTTC.

The gene calls are TRBV5-6 and TRBJ2-1; D possibly corresponds to TRBD2 (5 bases). Trimming removed 0 bases from V and 6 bases from J, with 7 bases in between. CDR1 is SGHDT, CDR2 YYEEEE, per germline. This CDR3 contains 13 residues. The CDR3 loop is CASSLGTPNEQFF. CDR3 sequence (DNA): TGTGCCAGCAGCTTGGGGACTCCCAATGAGCAGTTCTTC. Complete variable domain (other parts from reference TRBV5-6 and TRBJ2-1): DAGVTQSPTHLIKTRGQQVTLRCSPKSGHDTVSWYQQALGQGPQFIFQYYEEEERQRGNFPDRFSGHQFPNYSSELNVNALLLGDSALYLCASSLGTPNEQFFGPGTRLTVL.

This clone was seen a handful of times. The chain combines TRBV19 with TRBJ2-7; D may correspond to TRBD1 or TRBD2 (5 bases each). Looked up from germline, CDR1 is LNHDA and CDR2 is SQIVND (reference sequence). V gave up 3 bases and J gave up 1 base, with 13 bases separating them. The CDR3 is 15 residues long. The CDR3 nucleotides are TGTGCCAGTAGTATCTCGACGGGACCTTCCTACGAGCAGTACTTC. Its protein is CASSISTGPSYEQYF.

The chain links TRBV7-2 to TRBJ2-2; D might be TRBD2 (6 bases). Deletions cut 2 bases from V and 4 bases from J, with 11 bases between. This CDR3 is built from 15 residues. Per germline, CDR1 SGHTA and CDR2 FQGNSA. The CDR3 coding sequence is TGTGCCAGCAGCTTAACTAGCCCGAGCACCGGGGAGCTGTTTTTT. It specifies CASSLTSPSTGELFF. Based on the CDR3 plus reference TRBV7-2 and TRBJ2-2, the full variable domain is GAGVSQSPSNKVTEKGKDVELRCDPISGHTALYWYRQSLGQGLEFLIYFQGNSAPDKSGLPSDRFSAERTGGSVSTLTIQRTQQEDSAVYLCASSLTSPSTGELFFGEGSRLTVL.

This sequence joins TRBV6-1 and TRBJ2-4; TRBD2 agrees at 11 bases. CDR3 size: 15 residues. V lost 1 base to trimming and J lost 8 bases; unmatched junction nucleotides: 4. The germline V gene encodes CDR1 MNHNS and CDR2 SASEGT. In nucleotides, the CDR3 is TGTGCCAGCAGTGAAGGCGTAGCGGGGGGGGACATTCAGTACTTC. Protein product: CASSEGVAGGDIQYF.

This clone appeared a single time. The chain is built from TRBV28 and TRBJ1-5; D not resolved. The germline V gene encodes CDR1 MDHEN and CDR2 SYDVKM. The CDR3 extends over 14 amino acids. Deletions cut 3 bases from V and 6 bases from J, with 12 bases between. This CDR3 reads CASSFLGSGQPQHF. The CDR3 nucleotides read TGTGCCAGCAGTTTTTTAGGGAGCGGTCAGCCCCAGCATTTT.

The sample holds a few counts of this clone. Other DNA sequences in the same sample also yield this CDR3. V and J are TRBV19 and TRBJ1-2; tentative D call: TRBD1 (6 bases). V was pared by 3 bases and J by 3 bases, with 17 bases between. CDR1 and CDR2 from the germline V gene are LNHDA and SQIVND (reference sequence). The CDR3 length is 16 residues. The CDR3 DNA reads TGTGCCAGTAGTATCCCTCGGGGGGCGAGGTACTATGGCTACACCTTC. Encoded protein: CASSIPRGARYYGYTF.

This clone has just one count. Germline and junction disagree at one end, which may indicate a read error. This chain uses TRBV10-3 with TRBJ1-2; 10 nucleotides match TRBD1. Germline V gene data show CDR1 as ENHRY and CDR2 as SYGVKD. The CDR3 runs to 13 residues. The CDR3 bases are TGTGCCAGCAGTCCCGGGACAGGGGATGGCTACACCTTC. Encoded protein: CASSPGTGDGYTF.

The genes are TRBV5-4 and TRBJ1-2; 7 bases map to TRBD1. Trimming took 0 bases from V and 4 from J; bases not matched to a gene: 6. The V gene's germline CDR1 is SGHNT and CDR2 YYREEE (reference sequence). The CDR3 is 15 residues long. DNA of the CDR3: TGTGCCAGCAGCTTGGAAAGGGGGCGCGGCTATGGCTACACCTTC. Residues: CASSLERGRGYGYTF. The variable domain in full, with the rest retrieved from reference TRBV5-4 and TRBJ1-2, is ETGVTQSPTHLIKTRGQQVTLRCSSQSGHNTVSWYQQALGQGPQFIFQYYREEENGRGNFPPRFSGLQFPNYSSELNVNALELDDSALYLCASSLERGRGYGYTFGSGTRLTVV.

The chain is built from TRBV7-1 and TRBJ2-1; perhaps TRBD2 as D (6 bases). TRBV7-1 belongs to the ORF category, with a function that is uncertain. CDR3 length: 15 amino acids. The ends were cut back, 5 bases at V and 9 bases at J, with 20 bases in the middle. The CDR3: CASSLGTPMFREQFF. As DNA, the CDR3 is TGTGCCAGCAGCCTCGGGACTCCTATGTTTCGTGAGCAGTTCTTC.

The chain links TRBV18 to TRBJ2-3, with D possibly being TRBD1 (5 bases). Trimming cost V 2 bases and J 0 bases, with 9 bases left between them. Germline lookup yields CDR1 KGHSH and CDR2 LQKENI. CDR3 length: 15 amino acids. The CDR3 sequence: CASSPGAESTDTQYF. In DNA form, the CDR3 reads TGTGCCAGCTCACCAGGGGCAGAGAGCACAGATACGCAGTATTTT. Supplemented by reference TRBV18 and TRBJ2-3, the full variable domain reads NAGVMQNPRHLVRRRGQEARLRCSPMKGHSHVYWYRQLPEEGLKFMVYLQKENIIDESGMPKERFSAEFPKEGPSILRIQQVVRGDSAAYFCASSPGAESTDTQYFGPGTRLTVL.

The chain uses TRBV18 and TRBJ1-2; D possibly corresponds to TRBD1 (5 bases). From germline, CDR1 is KGHSH and CDR2 LQKENI. V was clipped by 5 bases and J by 4 bases, with 14 bases between them. This CDR3 has 14 residues. CDR3 sequence reads: CASSLGRDGYGYTF. The CDR3 DNA reads as TGTGCCAGCTCATTAGGGAGGGACGGCTATGGCTACACCTTC.

This clone was seen a few times. V and J are TRBV21-1 and TRBJ1-1; TRBD1 reflects the table's D call only, with no check against the DNA. TRBV21-1 is a listed pseudogene. This CDR3 is 13 amino acids long. In DNA form, the CDR3 reads TGTGCCAGCAGGGACAGGGACAACACTGAAGCTTTCTTT. Encoded protein: CASRDRDNTEAFF.

The J gene is TRBJ1-1, the V gene TRBV2; 11 nucleotides agree with TRBD1. Losses at the gene ends were 7 bases for V and 3 bases for J; bases not matched to a gene: 4. CDR1 is SNHLY, CDR2 FYNNEI, per germline. The CDR3 runs 14 residues. DNA for the CDR3: TGTGCCAGCAACGGACAGGGGGCGGACACTGAAGCTTTCTTT. Its translation is CASNGQGADTEAFF.